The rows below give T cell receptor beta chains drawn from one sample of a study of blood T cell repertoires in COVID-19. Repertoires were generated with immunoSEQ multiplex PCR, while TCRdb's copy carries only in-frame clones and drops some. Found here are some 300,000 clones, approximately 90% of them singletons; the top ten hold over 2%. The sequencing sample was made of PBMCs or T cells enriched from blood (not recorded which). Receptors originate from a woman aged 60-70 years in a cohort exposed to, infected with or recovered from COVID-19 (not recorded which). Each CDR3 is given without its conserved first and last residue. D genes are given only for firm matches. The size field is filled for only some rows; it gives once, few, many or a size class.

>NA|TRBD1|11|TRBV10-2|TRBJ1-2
ASTEDRVSGYT
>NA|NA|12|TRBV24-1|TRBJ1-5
ATSPGGFRQPQH
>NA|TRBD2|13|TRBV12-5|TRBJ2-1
ASGLGRLAPGEQF
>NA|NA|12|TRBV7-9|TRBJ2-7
ASSVARAPYEQY
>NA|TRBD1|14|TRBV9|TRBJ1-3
ASSVGGQISGNTIY
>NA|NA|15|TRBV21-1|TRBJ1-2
ASSKEVLPGRNYGYT
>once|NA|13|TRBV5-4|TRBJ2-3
ASSSGTKGGDTQY
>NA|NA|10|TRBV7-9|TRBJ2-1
AIIAAYNEQF
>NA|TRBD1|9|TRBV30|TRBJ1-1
AWGRDRSAF
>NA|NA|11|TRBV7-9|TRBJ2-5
ASSLAEAGTQY
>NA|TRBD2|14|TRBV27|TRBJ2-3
ASRPSSGSVTDTQY
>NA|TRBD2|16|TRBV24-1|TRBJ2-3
ATSDPGLAGLSTDTQY
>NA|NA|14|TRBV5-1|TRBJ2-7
ASSFTGFSKANEQY
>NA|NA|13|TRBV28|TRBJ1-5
ASSLDNRANQPQH
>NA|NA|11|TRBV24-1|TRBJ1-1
ATSDRHRVSAF